This TCR beta chain was observed in a study of blood T cell repertoires in COVID-19 (dated by TCRdb to 2018 to 2020). For the wider study: Samples from collaborators originated in the United States, Italy and Spain and spanned both the acute and convalescent phases of COVID-19. The material from the prospective study consisted of cDNA or gDNA derived from T cells, B-cell-depleted T cells, or PBMCs. Deeply sampled blood TCRbeta repertoires from subjects exposed to, actively infected with, or recovered from COVID-19 were included in the dataset. The repertoires were released in a freely available public database meant as a resource for research on the immune response to SARS-CoV-2. Samples came from the ongoing ImmuneRACE study (first 160 participants) plus 1,254 subjects from 6 global collaborators. Nearly every sample came with metadata listing a de-identified subject ID, COVID-19 status, age in years and sex. Where available, HLA class I and class II types were obtained from metadata supplied by the sample provider rather than from assay-based typing. Broad study findings and their caveats: How much clinical and demographic metadata was included differed by source and by participant, and the metadata was provided uncurated.

TCRbeta CDR3 regions were amplified from genomic DNA by means of the immunoSEQ Assay, a bias-controlled multiplex PCR. Processing in the source paper ran as follows. Within the assay, amplification of reference gene primers was used to estimate how many nucleated cells each sample contained. To quantify the absolute abundance of each unique TCRbeta CDR3 rearrangement, sequence reads were collapsed and filtered. For each sample, productive Simpson clonality was calculated as the square root of Simpson's diversity index across productive rearrangements. As stored in TCRdb, this immuneACCESS dataset retains in-frame rearrangements with V and J assigned. A fraction of the clones does not appear; measured against another copy, unresolved V genes explain less than half of the discrepancy, and the remainder lacks a known reason. The V and J calls and clone size are taken from that table; D and trimming were inferred from the DNA. This sample has 90,000 or so clones in its table, and approximately 79% of those were observed once. The biggest ten clones account for about 15% of the sample.

The collaborating institutions used their own protocols to collect whole blood in K2EDTA tubes. For TCRbeta analysis, collaborator samples were shipped as frozen whole blood, as isolated PBMCs, or as DNA extracted from either sample type. As for this clone: The target of this receptor is not known. Base qualities are not at hand, and no much larger clone is one base apart.

The sample consisted of peripheral blood. The receptor's source is a woman aged 80 or over with acute or convalescent COVID-19.

The DNA sequence is TGTGCCAGCAGCTTGGGACAGGGCAATGAGCAGTTCTTC. It translates as CASSLGQGNEQFF. The V gene is TRBV11-3 and the J gene is TRBJ2-1, and 9 junction bases match TRBD1. Trimming removed 3 bases from V and 6 bases from J; the gene matches leave 0 bases unexplained. Spanning cysteine to phenylalanine, the CDR3 consists of 13 amino acids. Only the CDR3 region is kept as DNA, spanning 39 bases read in frame from base 1. For CDR1 and CDR2, the germline V gene lists SGHNT and YENEEA. Joined to the reference TRBV11-3 and TRBJ2-1 proteins, this CDR3 gives the full variable domain: EAGVVQSPRYKIIEKKQPVAFWCNPISGHNTLYWYLQNLGQGPELLIRYENEEAVDDSQLPKDRFSAERLKGVDSTLKIQPAELGDSAVYLCASSLGQGNEQFFGPGTRLTVL.